The 7 T cell receptor beta chains in this list originate from one sample, sequenced in a study of breast tumors, draining lymph nodes, adjacent tissues (dated by TCRdb to 2016 to 2018). Library preparation was by multiplex PCR. The sequencer listed for this sample is Illumina HiSeq 2000. Clones were called with MiXCR by TCRdb after fastp trimmed the public reads at Q25, and only in-frame beta chains were retained. Rows are combined by CDR3 protein, so each entry shows the most common genes and DNA. The sample table lists 200,000 to 250,000 distinct CDR3 sequences, less than 45% of them with a count of one. The top ten hold approximately 4% of the sample. The lymph node samples were taken from the axillary draining lymph nodes of breast cancer patients. The specimen was axillary lymph node tissue. These receptors were obtained from a female donor with breast cancer. Some clones in this sample may be carry-over from other donors' samples.

The chain has TRBV12-3 or TRBV12-4 and TRBJ1-4, with D possibly TRBD1 on 6 matching bases. The CDR3 runs 14 residues. V lost 6 bases to trimming and J lost 7 bases, with 15 bases between them. Here the CDR3 reads CASRPNRATEKLFF. The CDR3 DNA sequence: TGTGCCAGCAGACCTAACAGGGCGACTGAAAAACTGTTTTTT.

The chain employs TRBV10-3 and TRBJ1-2; 7 nucleotides agree with TRBD1. Germline CDR1 reads ENHRY; CDR2 reads SYGVKD. Germline trimming cut 0 bases from V and 6 bases from J; bases unmatched to any gene: 4. The CDR3 is 14 residues long. CDR3 in amino acids: CAISESDRENGYTF. DNA of the CDR3: TGTGCCATCAGTGAGTCTGACAGGGAAAATGGCTACACCTTC.

This clonotype showed up many times. The chain links TRBV12-3 or TRBV12-4 to TRBJ2-5; 8 nucleotides match TRBD1. This CDR3 region has 15 residues. V trimming: 5 bases; J trimming: 3 bases; junction bases outside the gene matches: 8. CDR3 amino acids: CASSRTGLGEETQYF. The CDR3 DNA follows: TGTGCCAGCAGTCGGACAGGGCTGGGGGAAGAGACCCAGTACTTC.

This clonotype was counted between two and nine times. The CDR3 reads CATGQGGEQYF. CDR3 bases: TGTGCCACTGGACAGGGGGGCGAGCAGTACTTC. The gene calls are TRBV10-3 and TRBJ2-7; TRBD1 agrees at 10 bases. Trimming removed 10 bases from V and 6 bases from J; junction bases left unmatched: 3. The CDR3 extends over 11 amino acids. The germline V gene has CDR1 ENHRY and CDR2 SYGVKD.

As to this clonotype: Because the CDR3 is missing its conserved closing phenylalanine or tryptophan, this is likely a read error. The limits of the CDR3 on the DNA are not certain, so only TCRdb's listed CDR3 is given. V gene TRBV20-1 combines with J gene TRBJ2-1; the DNA was not compared with TRBD1, the D call given in the table. Ends included, the CDR3 has 16 residues. Germline assignment: CDR1 DFQATT and CDR2 SNEGSKA (reference sequence). The chain's CDR3 is CSARDQGGGYGYTFGS.

This clonotype occurred many times. The chain is built from TRBV2 and TRBJ1-4; unclear D gene. The CDR3 length is 14 residues. The germline V gene has CDR1 SNHLY and CDR2 FYNNEI. Trimming took off 2 bases at V and 4 bases at J, with 8 bases between the two ends. In DNA, the CDR3 is TGTGCCAGCAGTGAACGGACCGGTAATGAAAAACTGTTTTTT. Protein: CASSERTGNEKLFF.

DNA for the CDR3: TGTGCCAGCAGCTTAGATGGGCAGCGGCAGTACTTC. Residues: CASSLDGQRQYF. The chain recombines TRBV7-2 with TRBJ2-7; no reliable D call. The germline CDR1 and CDR2 sequences are SGHTA and FQGNSA. This CDR3 has 12 amino acids. V was pared by 1 base and J by 9 bases, with 10 bases between.